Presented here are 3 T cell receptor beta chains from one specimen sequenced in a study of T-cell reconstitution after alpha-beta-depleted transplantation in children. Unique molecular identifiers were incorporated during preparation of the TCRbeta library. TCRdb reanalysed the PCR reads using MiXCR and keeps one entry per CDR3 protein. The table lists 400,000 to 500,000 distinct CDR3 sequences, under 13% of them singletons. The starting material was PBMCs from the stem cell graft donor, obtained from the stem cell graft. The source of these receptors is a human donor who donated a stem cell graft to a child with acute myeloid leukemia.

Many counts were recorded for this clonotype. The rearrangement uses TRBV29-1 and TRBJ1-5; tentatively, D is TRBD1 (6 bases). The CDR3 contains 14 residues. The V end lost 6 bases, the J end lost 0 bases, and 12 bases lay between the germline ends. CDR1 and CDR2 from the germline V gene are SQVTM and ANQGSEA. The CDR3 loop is CSVRQENSNQPQHF. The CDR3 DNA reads TGCAGCGTCCGACAGGAGAATAGCAATCAGCCCCAGCATTTT.

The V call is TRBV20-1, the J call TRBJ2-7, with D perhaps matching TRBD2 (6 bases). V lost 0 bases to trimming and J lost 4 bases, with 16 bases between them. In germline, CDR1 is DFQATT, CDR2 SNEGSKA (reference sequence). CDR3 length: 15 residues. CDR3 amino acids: CSAREPGEVRYEQYF. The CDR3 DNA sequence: TGCAGTGCTAGAGAACCGGGGGAAGTGAGGTACGAGCAGTACTTC.

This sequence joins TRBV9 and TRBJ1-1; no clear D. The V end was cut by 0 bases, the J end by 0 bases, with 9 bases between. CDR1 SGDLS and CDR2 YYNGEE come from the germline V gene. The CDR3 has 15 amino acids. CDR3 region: CASSVGSTMNTEAFF. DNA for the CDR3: TGTGCCAGCAGCGTAGGGAGCACGATGAACACTGAAGCTTTCTTT.